This T cell receptor beta chain was found in a study of cytomegalovirus exposure and HLA in healthy donors. Per the germline V gene, CDR1 is SGDLS and CDR2 is YYNGEE. Trimming stripped 5 bases from V and 5 bases from J, with 19 bases between. The CDR3 is made up of 15 amino acids. The table lists this clone with a few counts. Vbeta (60) and Jbeta (13) primers were used in the PCR. TCRdb's table, derived via immunoSEQ multiplex PCR, lists solely in-frame clones and lacks some. The profile shows 150,000 to 200,000 clones, over 60% of them singletons. V and J are TRBV9 and TRBJ2-5; D is perhaps TRBD2 (5 bases). This receptor was identified in a girl under 18 in good health and CMV-seronegative. The sample comprised PBMCs. The CDR3 DNA follows: TGTGCCAGCAGTCTAGCCACCCGGGTCGGGGAGACCCAGTACTTC. Its protein is CASSLATRVGETQYF.